The TCR beta chain described here comes from a study of T-cell reconstitution after alpha-beta-depleted transplantation in children. V was cut by 0 bases and J by 2 bases, with 11 bases left in between. In germline, CDR1 is ENHRY, CDR2 SYGVKD. The CDR3 totals 15 residues. This clonotype has just a few counts. Researchers prepared the TCRbeta library using unique molecular identifiers, the study reports. TCRdb re-called the PCR reads through MiXCR, storing one row per CDR3 protein. The table shows over 400,000 distinct CDR3 sequences, with around 13% occurring only once. The sequence came from a human donor who donated a stem cell graft to a child with combined immunodeficiency. The rearrangement links TRBV10-3 to TRBJ2-7; D is unresolved. The sequencing used PBMCs from the stem cell graft donor, collected from the stem cell graft. This CDR3 is CAISESYGGTYEQYF. The CDR3 DNA sequence: TGTGCCATCAGTGAGTCATACGGTGGGACCTACGAGCAGTACTTC.